The 10 T cell receptor beta chains given below trace back to one sample, sequenced in a study of post-analysis software for immune sequencing data. Points from the study as a whole: Roughly five TRBV segments appeared more often in patients than in controls, and TRBV5-6, TRBV5-1 and TRBV20-1 were among these.

Incorporated into the TCR beta cDNA libraries were unique molecular identifiers, which served to reduce PCR and sequencing biases. A single record per CDR3 protein comes from TCRdb applying MiXCR to the PCR reads. The table has hundreds of thousands of distinct CDR3 sequences, around 27% seen once. What these receptors recognize is not known. The sample taken for sequencing was blood. All receptors come from a girl between 5 and 17 years old with multiple sclerosis.

The J gene is TRBJ2-5, the V gene TRBV7-9, with D unclear. CDR1 is SEHNR, CDR2 FQNEAQ, per germline (reference sequence). CDR3 length equals 12 residues. Between the trimmed V and J ends, which lost 2 bases and 4 bases, there was a span of 5 bases. The CDR3 DNA reads TGTGCCAGCAGCTTAAAGTTAGAGACCCAGTACTTC. This sequence encodes CASSLKLETQYF.

For the CDR3, the DNA is TGTGCCAGCAGCCGCCAGACTAGCGGGGGGTGCAATGAGCAGTTCTTC. Its translation: CASSRQTSGGCNEQFF. This rearrangement joins TRBV3-1 to TRBJ2-1; 13 bases match TRBD2. Germline CDR1 and CDR2: LGHDT and YNNKEL (reference sequence). The junction had 6 bases not matched to a gene; V was cut back by 4 bases and J by 6 bases. This CDR3 has 16 residues.

V usage is TRBV6-2 or TRBV6-3 and J usage is TRBJ2-1; no firm D call. V lost 5 bases and J lost 8, with 16 bases in between. In germline, CDR1 is MNHEY, CDR2 SVGEGT. The length of the CDR3 is 14 residues. DNA of the CDR3: TGTGCCAGCAGTACCGTCCACCAAGCCCATGAGCAGTTCTTC. Residues: CASSTVHQAHEQFF.

A few counts support this clonotype. The CDR3 region is CASSSPLGTQYF. In DNA, the CDR3 is TGTGCCAGCAGCTCTCCCTTGGGTACGCAGTATTTT. The gene calls are TRBV7-2 and TRBJ2-3; D gene ambiguous. This CDR3 comprises 12 residues. Germline lookup yields CDR1 SGHTA and CDR2 FQGNSA. V lost 4 bases to trimming and J lost 8 bases, with 10 bases between them.

The V call is TRBV7-2, the J call TRBJ2-5; D uncertain. Per the germline V gene, CDR1 is SGHTA and CDR2 is FQGNSA. The CDR3 covers 13 residues. V lost 5 bases and J 5 bases, leaving 12 bases between the germline ends. The CDR3 bases are TGTGCCAGCAGCCCACCCGCTGGGGAGACCCAGTACTTC. Its translation is CASSPPAGETQYF.

This clonotype was seen more than once but under ten times. This chain connects TRBV20-1 to TRBJ2-1, with no clear D. The CDR3 extends over 14 amino acids. Trimming cost V 1 base and J 8 bases, with 15 bases left between them. The germline gives CDR1 DFQATT, CDR2 SNEGSKA (reference sequence). CDR3 sequence (DNA): TGCAGTGCTAGAGGTCCGGACCAACTCTATGAGCAGTTCTTC. It is translated as CSARGPDQLYEQFF.

The chain joins TRBV28 to TRBJ1-2, with 7 bases lining up with TRBD1. The CDR3 extends over 11 amino acids. CDR1 and CDR2 (germline): MDHEN, SYDVKM. V trimming: 4 bases; J trimming: 10 bases; junction bases outside the gene matches: 3. CDR3 in amino acids: CASSSGQIYTF. In DNA, the CDR3 is TGTGCCAGCAGTTCGGGACAGATCTACACCTTC.

The V gene is TRBV15, the J gene TRBJ2-5; perhaps TRBD1 as D (5 bases). Trimming shortened V by 6 bases and J by 5 bases, and 10 bases separated the two germline ends. CDR3 length: 12 residues. From germline, CDR1 is LNHNV and CDR2 YYDKDF (reference sequence). In nucleotides, the CDR3 is TGTGCCACCAGTCCTCCAGGGGAGACCCAGTACTTC. It specifies CATSPPGETQYF.

In its sample, this clonotype was seen a few times. The CDR3 region is CSARVVAGYTDTQYF. CDR3 bases: TGCAGTGCTAGAGTGGTAGCGGGGTACACAGATACGCAGTATTTT. This chain joins TRBV20-1 and TRBJ2-3; 8 nucleotides align to TRBD2. With 1 base clipped from V and 2 bases from J, the junction kept 5 bases outside the gene matches. This CDR3 is 15 amino acids long. Germline CDR1 reads DFQATT; CDR2 reads SNEGSKA (reference sequence).

This clonotype has a single count. V is TRBV20-1 and J is TRBJ2-1; D is unresolved. Germline V gene data show CDR1 as DFQATT and CDR2 as SNEGSKA (reference sequence). This CDR3 contains 14 residues. The V end lost 0 bases, the J end lost 6 bases, and 12 bases lay between the germline ends. The CDR3 DNA follows: TGCAGTGCTAGAGATCGTGTCTGGCTCAATGAGCAGTTCTTC. Translation: CSARDRVWLNEQFF.